This TCR beta chain was retrieved from a study of beta chain features in type 1 diabetes. This clone came up a few times. Its antigen is still unknown. cDNA synthesis used the whole RNA isolate, giving expressed TCRB sequences. Data came from immunoSEQ multiplex PCR; TCRdb stores just in-frame clones and leaves some out. In the table there are 300,000 to 350,000 clones, around 20% of which are singletons. Trimming at V came to 2 bases and at J to 6 bases, leaving 19 bases not matched to a gene. CDR1 GTSNPN and CDR2 SVGIG come from the germline V gene (reference sequence). The CDR3 length is 19 residues. Study conclusions and caveats: Diminished insertions and augmented deletions at VDJ junctions characterized type 1 diabetes patients.

This receptor was taken from a young woman in good health. V is TRBV30 and J is TRBJ2-1; 10 nucleotides match TRBD2. The sample consisted of naive CD4+ T cells from blood. In nucleotides, the CDR3 is TGTGCCTGGAGTCTCCCCCCCAGCAGCGGGGGGGCCGGGTTCAATGAGCAGTTCTTC. Protein product: CAWSLPPSSGGAGFNEQFF.